Below, one T cell receptor (beta chain) is given with its context. Authors' methods: By means of reference gene primer amplification, nucleated cell counts were estimated. Only in-frame clones appear in the TCRdb table, and some are missing; sequencing was by immunoSEQ multiplex PCR. V and J calls and clone size follow that table, whereas D and trimming were derived from the DNA. The sample holds 150,000 to 200,000 clones, around 88% seen once. Trimming at V came to 1 base and at J to 2 bases, leaving 2 bases not matched to a gene. This CDR3 has 14 amino acids. Per germline, CDR1 SGHDT and CDR2 YYEEEE. The sample is drawn from a study of blood T cell repertoires in COVID-19. Study overall: The study drew acute and convalescent COVID-19 samples from the United States, Italy and Spain.

The V call is TRBV5-6, the J call TRBJ1-2, with 7 positions matching TRBD1. This TCR was recovered from a human donor in a cohort sampled during active COVID-19. Sequencing input: peripheral blood. CDR3 bases: TGTGCCAGCAGCTTGAAGGACAGGAACTATGGCTACACCTTC. It codes for CASSLKDRNYGYTF.